These 19 T cell receptor beta chains originate from one sample sequenced in a study of CD8+ T cells in alopecia areata. Following extraction, RNA underwent reverse transcription to cDNA, which served as the sequencing template. The assay was immunoSEQ multiplex PCR, and TCRdb's table has in-frame clones only and misses some. The sample includes under 200,000 clones, about 60% seen only once; the top ten take approximately 15%. The treatment denotes: oral pan-JAK inhibitor, 5-10 mg twice daily. Sequencing was performed on CD4+ T cells sorted from blood, taken at week 24, from a patient treated with tofacitinib. Source of these receptors: a human donor with alopecia areata.

This clone was observed once. V gene TRBV25-1 combines with J gene TRBJ1-2, with D unresolved. Trimming cost V 7 bases and J 4 bases, with 10 bases left between them. Germline V CDR1 and CDR2: MGHDK, SYGVNS. The CDR3 runs 12 residues. CDR3 nucleotide sequence: TGTGCCAGCACGGGTAGCAGCTATGGCTACACCTTC. This gives the protein CASTGSSYGYTF.

The V call is TRBV6-1, the J call TRBJ2-2; the D is unclear. The CDR3 is 14 residues long. V was clipped by 7 bases and J by 1 base, with 10 bases between them. Germline V CDR1 and CDR2: MNHNS, SASEGT. DNA of the CDR3: TGTGCCAGCAATGTGCAAGGGAACACCGGGGAGCTGTTTTTT. Translation: CASNVQGNTGELFF.

There are a few counts of this clone. This chain joins TRBV29-1 and TRBJ1-3; D unresolved. The germline CDR1 and CDR2 sequences are SQVTM and ANQGSEA. The CDR3 loop spans 13 amino acids. Trimming took 0 bases from V and 4 from J, leaving 7 bases between them. DNA of the CDR3: TGCAGCGTTGAAGATCCCAGCGGAAACACCATATATTTT. This translates into CSVEDPSGNTIYF.

As to this clone: The same CDR3 is also encoded by other DNA sequences in this sample. J is TRBJ2-5 and V is TRBV29-1; 7 positions agree with TRBD2. V lost 4 bases, J lost 1 base, and 0 bases stayed unmatched. The germline gives CDR1 SQVTM, CDR2 ANQGSEA. The CDR3 sequence is 12 residues long. The CDR3 DNA follows: TGCAGCGTTGGGGGGGGCCAAGAGACCCAGTACTTC. Translated, it gives CSVGGGQETQYF.

The V and J genes are TRBV29-1 and TRBJ1-3; tentatively, D is TRBD1 (5 bases). Germline CDR1 reads SQVTM; CDR2 reads ANQGSEA. This CDR3 is built from 14 residues. V was clipped by 3 bases and J by 2 bases, with 11 bases between them. The CDR3 spells CSVDLQGTGNTIYF. The CDR3 region has the DNA TGCAGCGTTGATTTGCAGGGCACTGGAAACACCATATATTTT.

The table lists this clone with a count of one. This sequence joins TRBV19 and TRBJ2-3, with TRBD2 matching 7 bases. The germline gives CDR1 LNHDA, CDR2 SQIVND (reference sequence). This CDR3 region has 14 residues. J lost 0 bases, V lost 5 bases, and 2 bases had no gene match. The CDR3 DNA reads TGTGCCAGTAGTCCAGCGGGGAGCACAGATACGCAGTATTTT. Protein sequence: CASSPAGSTDTQYF.

CDR3 sequence: CASSQDLGLPFNNQPQHF. As DNA, the CDR3 is TGTGCCAGCAGCCAAGATCTTGGACTTCCCTTTAACAATCAGCCCCAGCATTTT. This sequence joins TRBV4-2 and TRBJ1-5; D is ambiguous. This CDR3 region has 18 residues. Germline V gene sequence: CDR1 LGHNA, CDR2 YNFKEQ. Trimming removed 0 bases at V and 3 bases at J, with 18 bases between.

V usage is TRBV29-1 and J usage is TRBJ2-6; a possible D gene is TRBD1 (5 bases). CDR1 and CDR2 (germline): SQVTM, ANQGSEA. This CDR3 contains 14 residues. V was cut by 6 bases and J by 2 bases, with 11 bases left in between. The CDR3 sequence: CSVQLTAGANVLTF. Here the CDR3 DNA reads TGCAGCGTACAGCTGACAGCTGGGGCCAACGTCCTGACTTTC.

This clone was seen a handful of times. This sequence joins TRBV29-1 and TRBJ2-3, with D perhaps TRBD2 (6 bases). This CDR3 comprises 15 residues. Germline CDR1 SQVTM, CDR2 ANQGSEA. Deletions cut 4 bases from V and 2 bases from J, with 16 bases between. Here the CDR3 DNA reads TGCAGCGTTGTGCGGGATGAGAGCCTCACAGATACGCAGTATTTT. This gives the protein CSVVRDESLTDTQYF.

Details on this clone: Since a much larger clone is just one base distant, this may be a read error. This chain connects TRBV11-2 to TRBJ2-3; D not certain. Germline lookup yields CDR1 SGHAT and CDR2 FQNNGV. The V end was cut by 5 bases, the J end by 2 bases, with 2 bases between. The CDR3 has 11 amino acids. As DNA, the CDR3 is TGTGCCAGCAGCGTCACAGATACGCAGTATTTT. Translation: CASSVTDTQYF.

The rearrangement joins TRBV30 to TRBJ2-5; 10 nucleotides match TRBD1. Germline CDR1 is GTSNPN and CDR2 is SVGIG (reference sequence). J was trimmed by 4 bases and V by 4 bases; bases with no gene match: 15. The CDR3 loop spans 17 amino acids. CDR3 bases: TGTGCCTGGACGGGCGGGGACAGGGGACTAGGTAGAGAGACCCAGTACTTC. This translates into CAWTGGDRGLGRETQYF.

This chain uses TRBV5-4 with TRBJ2-1, with 8 bases fitting TRBD2. Germline lookup yields CDR1 SGHNT and CDR2 YYREEE (reference sequence). The CDR3 runs to 15 residues. The V segment lost 3 bases and the J segment 8 bases; nucleotides outside the gene matches: 10. The CDR3 DNA follows: TGTGCCAGCAGCTCGGTTCCCGGGGGGGCTTATGAGCAGTTCTTC. This encodes CASSSVPGGAYEQFF.

This clone has just a few counts. The chain carries TRBV14 and TRBJ2-2; no firm D call. Deletions cut 6 bases from V and 3 bases from J, with 8 bases between. The CDR3 contains 13 residues. The V gene's germline CDR1 is SGHDN and CDR2 FVKESK. The CDR3 DNA reads TGTGCCAGCAGTATAGGGTACACCGGGGAGCTGTTTTTT. It encodes CASSIGYTGELFF.

The chain combines TRBV15 with TRBJ2-3, with D perhaps given as TRBD1 or TRBD2 (7 bases each). CDR1 and CDR2 from the germline V gene are LNHNV and YYDKDF (reference sequence). V lost 10 bases to trimming and J lost 4 bases, with 15 bases between them. The length of the CDR3 is 13 residues. CDR3 sequence (DNA): TGTGCCATAGGGGAGGGGGCCGCAGATACGCAGTATTTT. Translated, it gives CAIGEGAADTQYF.

The rearrangement links TRBV2 to TRBJ2-5, with 10 bases that match TRBD2. V shed 6 bases and J 5 bases; nucleotides not matched to a gene: 0. This CDR3 is built from 12 residues. CDR1 and CDR2 from the germline V gene are SNHLY and FYNNEI. CDR3 coding DNA: TGTGCCAGCAGGGGACTAGCGGAGACCCAGTACTTC. As protein: CASRGLAETQYF.

The chain carries TRBV7-3 and TRBJ2-2; D gene unclear. V was trimmed by 5 bases and J by 2 bases, leaving 15 bases between them. CDR1 and CDR2 (germline): SGHTA, FQGTGA. The CDR3 has 16 amino acids. The DNA of the CDR3 is TGTGCCAGCAGCCCCACCCTTACATTCAACACCGGGGAGCTGTTTTTT. Its protein product is CASSPTLTFNTGELFF. The entire variable domain, with the rest obtained from reference TRBV7-3 and TRBJ2-2, is as follows: GAGVSQTPSNKVTEKGKYVELRCDPISGHTALYWYRQSLGQGPEFLIYFQGTGAADDSGLPNDRFFAVRPEGSVSTLKIQRTERGDSAVYLCASSPTLTFNTGELFFGEGSRLTVL.

The genes are TRBV30 and TRBJ1-1; no definite D call. CDR1 GTSNPN and CDR2 SVGIG come from the germline V gene (reference sequence). Trimming removed 2 bases at V and 0 bases at J, with 10 bases between. The CDR3 is 14 amino acids. This CDR3 reads CAWSFWLMNTEAFF. Here the CDR3 DNA reads TGTGCCTGGAGTTTCTGGCTCATGAACACTGAAGCTTTCTTT. Supplemented by reference TRBV30 and TRBJ1-1, the full variable domain reads SQTIHQWPATLVQPVGSPLSLECTVEGTSNPNLYWYRQAAGRGLQLLFYSVGIGQISSEVPQNLSASRPQDRQFILSSKKLLLSDSGFYLCAWSFWLMNTEAFFGQGTRLTVV.

Of note for this clone: The sample carries other DNA sequences with the same CDR3. The chain uses TRBV9 and TRBJ2-3; unclear D gene. Germline V gene sequence: CDR1 SGDLS, CDR2 YYNGEE. The V gene lost 6 bases and the J gene lost 3 bases, with 2 bases spanning the gap. The CDR3 has 10 residues. The CDR3, as DNA: TGTGCCAGCAATACAGATACGCAGTATTTT. As protein: CASNTDTQYF.

The chain is built from TRBV20-1 and TRBJ1-2; D is possibly TRBD1 (5 bases). The CDR3 extends over 11 amino acids. Germline V gene data show CDR1 as DFQATT and CDR2 as SNEGSKA (reference sequence). V was trimmed by 6 bases and J by 12 bases, leaving 17 bases between them. CDR3: CSAGRVGNDTF. DNA of the CDR3: TGCAGTGCAGGCAGGGTGGGGAATGACACCTTC.